The T cell receptor beta chain under discussion was sequenced for a study of blood T cells in healthy people across ages. Study-wide context: The capture of about one barcoded beta molecule per two T cells was achieved by template switching. Overall study results and limits: Per million T cells, the diversity of TCR beta decreased roughly linearly as age advanced.

The second PCR ran about 6 to 11 cycles with a sample-barcoded 5' primer and J-beta primers. Each cDNA molecule received a tag from a template-switch adaptor that had 12 random nucleotides. TCRdb reprocessed the 5' RACE reads via MiXCR and lists one record per CDR3 protein. The data hold 1.5 million to 2 million distinct CDR3 sequences, with around 50% observed a single time. Looked up from germline, CDR1 is ENHRY and CDR2 is SYGVKD. The CDR3 consists of 14 residues. V lost 0 bases and J 6 bases, leaving 10 bases between the germline ends. This clonotype was seen only a few times. The antigen is undetermined.

Material for sequencing was blood. The sequence was collected from a woman between 40 and 50 years old in good health. V gene TRBV10-3 combines with J gene TRBJ2-3; D perhaps matches TRBD1 (6 bases). CDR3 region: CAISESGTLDTQYF. The CDR3 DNA follows: TGTGCCATCAGTGAGTCGGGGACATTGGATACGCAGTATTTT.